This T cell receptor beta chain was documented in a study of blood T cells in healthy people across ages. A second PCR of 7 to 11 cycles used a sample-barcoded 5' primer and a J-beta primer mix. TCRdb reprocessed the 5' RACE reads with MiXCR, giving one entry per CDR3 protein. The sample includes approximately 800,000 distinct CDR3 sequences, under 40% of them seen just once. The donors, all healthy, were Caucasians living in Russia, aged about 6 to 90. This clonotype showed up just once. The junction departs from the called germline gene at one end, perhaps through a read error. The sample taken for sequencing was blood. The sequence came from a man aged 18-30 years in good health.

Written as DNA, the CDR3 is TGTGCCACCGGCAGATATACGACAGGGTCCAATGAGCAGTTCTTC. This gives the protein CATGRYTTGSNEQFF. V gene TRBV15 combines with J gene TRBJ2-1; TRBD1 matches 7 bases. The germline CDR1 and CDR2 sequences are LNHNV and YYDKDF (reference sequence). CDR3 size: 15 residues.